One and the same sample provided the 20 T cell receptor beta chains below, sequenced in a study of long-term antiretroviral therapy in people with HIV. immunoSEQ v3.0 was run at survey level. Libraries were prepared by immunoSEQ multiplex PCR; TCRdb keeps only in-frame clonotypes and omits some of them. The repertoire holds under 25,000 clones, 65% to 80% seen once, with around 9.9% in the top ten. Sample: unsorted PBMCs, taken 0.5 years before starting antiretroviral therapy. The origin of the receptors is a man between 18 and 35 years old with HIV.

The chain has TRBV9 and TRBJ2-2, with D tentatively TRBD2 (5 bases). Trimming cost V 0 bases and J 4 bases, with 10 bases left between them. Germline-derived CDR1 and CDR2 are SGDLS and YYNGEE. The CDR3 contains 15 residues. Here the CDR3 DNA reads TGTGCCAGCAGCGTAGCGAGGACTCCCACCGGGGAGCTGTTTTTT. Amino acids: CASSVARTPTGELFF.

The CDR3 spells CASSSLLAGPSYEQYF. Here the CDR3 DNA reads TGTGCCAGCAGTTCGTTACTAGCGGGACCCTCCTACGAGCAGTACTTC. The rearrangement links TRBV6-5 to TRBJ2-7, with 10 positions matching TRBD2. V shed 4 bases and J 0 bases; nucleotides not matched to a gene: 6. The CDR3 is 16 amino acids. Germline V gene data show CDR1 as MNHEY and CDR2 as SVGAGI.

The V call is TRBV5-5, the J call TRBJ1-1; no clear D. Trimming pared 6 bases from V and 0 bases from J, leaving 12 bases between. Per the germline V gene, CDR1 is SGHKS and CDR2 is YYEKEE (reference sequence). The CDR3 is 14 residues long. The CDR3 coding sequence is TGTGCCAGCAACATTGGGGTGTTGAACACTGAAGCTTTCTTT. This sequence encodes CASNIGVLNTEAFF.

The rearrangement uses TRBV5-6 and TRBJ1-1; D not resolved. V lost 0 bases, J lost 5 bases, and 5 bases lay in between. CDR1 SGHDT and CDR2 YYEEEE come from the germline V gene. This CDR3 has 12 amino acids. The chain's CDR3 is CASSLGPTEAFF. The CDR3 DNA follows: TGTGCCAGCAGCTTGGGTCCGACTGAAGCTTTCTTT.

The CDR3 region has the DNA TGTGCCAGCAGTCCTCGGAGGGAATACTATGGCTACACCTTC. Translation gives CASSPRREYYGYTF. This chain links TRBV27 with TRBJ1-2; D uncertain. Looked up from germline, CDR1 is MNHEY and CDR2 is SMNVEV (reference sequence). This CDR3 region has 14 residues. The ends were cut back, 5 bases at V and 3 bases at J, with 13 bases in the middle.

V gene TRBV10-3 combines with J gene TRBJ2-7; D possibly matches TRBD1 or TRBD2 (6 bases each). The CDR3 is 14 residues long. V dropped 4 bases and J dropped 6 bases, with 16 bases sitting between them. The germline V gene encodes CDR1 ENHRY and CDR2 SYGVKD. CDR3 sequence (DNA): TGTGCCATCAGTGTGGGGGGCCTTGGGGGCGAGCAGTACTTC. It translates to CAISVGGLGGEQYF.

The chain combines TRBV19 with TRBJ1-3; weak D call: TRBD1 (5 bases). Germline V CDR1 and CDR2: LNHDA, SQIVND (reference sequence). The CDR3 has 15 amino acids. V was cut by 0 bases and J by 7 bases, with 13 bases left in between. CDR3 DNA sequence: TGTGCCAGTAGTATAGATCCCAGGGACTGGAACACCATATATTTT. Translating it yields CASSIDPRDWNTIYF.

The chain combines TRBV4-1 with TRBJ1-2, with 7 bases fitting TRBD1. The CDR3 has 15 amino acids. V dropped 3 bases and J dropped 5; count of bases not matched to a gene: 9. Germline CDR1 MGHRA, CDR2 YSYEKL. In nucleotides, the CDR3 is TGCGCCAGCAGCCAGAGGTTGGGACAGCTTTATGGCTACACCTTC. Translation: CASSQRLGQLYGYTF.

The chain couples TRBV19 to TRBJ2-1; possibly TRBD2 for D (6 bases). This CDR3 has 15 amino acids. Trimming removed 7 bases from V and 0 bases from J, with 13 bases in between. Germline V gene lookup returns CDR1 LNHDA and CDR2 SQIVND (reference sequence). Here the CDR3 reads CASNFGGASYNEQFF. The CDR3 nucleotides are TGTGCCAGTAATTTCGGCGGGGCCTCCTACAATGAGCAGTTCTTC.

The CDR3 coding sequence is TGCGCCAGCAGCCGAACTTGGGAGTCCTACAATGAGCAGTTCTTC. Amino acid sequence: CASSRTWESYNEQFF. This chain connects TRBV4-3 to TRBJ2-1; D might be TRBD2 (5 bases). The CDR3 has 15 amino acids. Germline V gene data show CDR1 as LGHNA and CDR2 as YSLEER. V dropped 4 bases and J dropped 1 base, with 11 bases sitting between them.

This sequence joins TRBV29-1 and TRBJ2-5; D is perhaps TRBD1 (5 bases). Trimming left V 4 bases short and J 9 bases short, with 15 bases between. The CDR3 totals 12 residues. CDR1 is SQVTM and CDR2 is ANQGSEA in the germline V gene. The CDR3 DNA is TGCAGCGTTGTTGAAGGGGCAACACCCCAGTACTTC. This sequence encodes CSVVEGATPQYF.

Judged by abundance, this clone is medium-sized. The CDR3 DNA is TGTGCCAGCAGCGAGGGGGGACAGCCGAAGTCGGACACTGAAGCTTTCTTT. Translation gives CASSEGGQPKSDTEAFF. The chain links TRBV9 to TRBJ1-1; 7 nucleotides align to TRBD1. Germline-derived CDR1 and CDR2 are SGDLS and YYNGEE. V was clipped by 3 bases and J by 3 bases; unmatched bases: 14. This CDR3 contains 17 residues.

V is TRBV4-3 and J is TRBJ2-1; no reliable D call. Trimming pared 1 base from V and 0 bases from J, leaving 10 bases between. The CDR3 length is 16 residues. Per germline, CDR1 LGHNA and CDR2 YSLEER. Here the CDR3 reads CASSQGAFNSYNEQFF. CDR3 coding DNA: TGCGCCAGCAGCCAAGGGGCTTTCAACTCCTACAATGAGCAGTTCTTC.

The CDR3 DNA sequence: TGTGCCAGCAGTTTGGGGCCAGATACGCAGTATTTT. This encodes CASSLGPDTQYF. The rearrangement uses TRBV7-9 and TRBJ2-3, with D possibly matching TRBD1 (5 bases). V shed 6 bases and J shed 4 bases, with 8 bases lying between them. From germline, CDR1 is SEHNR and CDR2 FQNEAQ (reference sequence). CDR3 length: 12 residues.

The V gene is TRBV4-1, the J gene TRBJ2-3; 11 bases are shared with TRBD2. This CDR3 is built from 15 residues. V dropped 6 bases and J dropped 5; count of bases not matched to a gene: 7. Germline V gives CDR1 MGHRA, CDR2 YSYEKL. The CDR3 here is CASSALAGAVDTQYF. CDR3 DNA: TGCGCCAGCAGTGCACTAGCGGGAGCTGTAGATACGCAGTATTTT.

V usage is TRBV28 and J usage is TRBJ1-1, with unresolved D. Germline assignment: CDR1 MDHEN and CDR2 SYDVKM. V gave up 6 bases and J gave up 1 base, with 6 bases separating them. There are 12 residues in the CDR3. The CDR3 nucleotides read TGTGCCAGCAGGCAGCCGAACACTGAAGCTTTCTTT. This sequence encodes CASRQPNTEAFF.

V usage is TRBV4-1 and J usage is TRBJ1-3, with TRBD1 as a possible D gene (6 bases). Trimming removed 3 bases at V and 0 bases at J, with 15 bases between. Per the germline V gene, CDR1 is MGHRA and CDR2 is YSYEKL. This CDR3 spans 17 amino acids. The CDR3 loop reads CASSHPEQGTSGNTIYF. The CDR3 DNA is TGCGCCAGCAGCCACCCCGAACAGGGAACCTCTGGAAACACCATATATTTT.

J is TRBJ1-2 and V is TRBV5-6, with 9 bases lining up with TRBD1. The CDR3 has 15 residues. With 0 bases clipped from V and 8 bases from J, the junction kept 8 bases outside the gene matches. The germline CDR1 and CDR2 sequences are SGHDT and YYEEEE. CDR3 bases: TGTGCCAGCAGCTTGGGGGACAGGGTAATAGAGGGCTACACCTTC. Protein: CASSLGDRVIEGYTF.

The chain carries TRBV27 and TRBJ1-6; D gene ambiguous. Trimming stripped 5 bases from V and 4 bases from J, with 3 bases between. From germline, CDR1 is MNHEY and CDR2 SMNVEV (reference sequence). The CDR3 extends over 12 amino acids. Here the CDR3 reads CASSAYNSPLHF. The CDR3 DNA follows: TGTGCCAGCAGTGCTTATAATTCACCCCTCCACTTT.

The rearrangement links TRBV5-8 to TRBJ2-7; 7 bases line up with TRBD2. The V gene end was trimmed by 5 bases and the J gene end by 1 base; junction bases not matched to a gene: 12. Germline V lookup: CDR1 SGHTS, CDR2 YDEGEE. The CDR3 runs to 16 residues. The chain's CDR3 is CASRGGKGPQSYEQYF. Written as DNA, the CDR3 is TGTGCCAGCAGGGGGGGGAAGGGGCCGCAATCCTACGAGCAGTACTTC.